These T cell receptor beta chains were read from a single sample in a study of shared clonotypes between healthy human individuals. Only in-frame clones appear in the TCRdb table, and some are missing; sequencing was by immunoSEQ multiplex PCR. The profile shows under 600,000 clones, nearly 80% of them singletons. The sequencing input was PBMCs. These receptors were taken from a woman between 40 and 50 years old in good health. Some clones in this sample may be carry-over from other donors' samples. The CDR3 runs from the conserved cysteine through the conserved F or W. The D gene is left open where the match is weak. Size is stated for part of the rows, as once, few or many counts, or as a class when the clone is expanded.

abundance,d_gene,j_gene,v_gene,CDR3aa,CDR3nt
.,.,TRBJ1-5,TRBV6-4,CASSGDSNQPQHF,TGTGCCAGCAGTGGGGACAGCAATCAGCCCCAGCATTTT
.,TRBD2,TRBJ2-3,TRBV29-1,CSVESPSGFSTDTQYF,TGCAGCGTTGAAAGCCCTAGCGGGTTTAGCACAGATACGCAGTATTTT
.,.,TRBJ2-5,TRBV30,CAWSPLGETQYF,TGTGCCTGGAGCCCCCTCGGGGAGACCCAGTACTTC
.,.,TRBJ2-1,TRBV7-6,CASSLDKGVVPRFF,TGTGCCAGCAGCTTAGACAAAGGGGTAGTTCCTCGGTTCTTC
.,.,TRBJ2-4,TRBV7-2,CASSFQAKNIQYF,TGTGCCAGCAGCTTTCAGGCCAAAAACATTCAGTACTTC
.,.,TRBJ2-3,TRBV5-1,CASSLGSSRVGDTQYF,TGCGCCAGCAGCTTGGGATCCAGCAGGGTGGGAGATACGCAGTATTTT
.,.,TRBJ2-2,TRBV10-1,CASSHGTPRWVTGELFF,TGCGCCAGCAGCCATGGGACACCCCGGTGGGTCACCGGGGAGCTGTTTTTT
few,.,TRBJ2-7,TRBV10-3,CATMDSSYEQYF,TGTGCCACCATGGACAGCTCCTACGAGCAGTACTTC
once,TRBD2,TRBJ2-1,TRBV11-2,CASSTGTSGSVWEQFF,TGTGCCAGCAGCACTGGGACTAGCGGGAGTGTTTGGGAGCAGTTCTTC
few,.,TRBJ2-6,TRBV19,CASSSRAVTGANVLTF,TGTGCCAGTAGTTCCCGGGCCGTTACTGGGGCCAACGTCCTGACTTTC
.,TRBD1,TRBJ1-5,TRBV6-1,CASRLTGRENQPQHF,TGTGCCAGCAGACTGACAGGGAGGGAGAATCAGCCCCAGCATTTT
once,.,TRBJ2-6,TRBV2,CASSEGRAGANVLTF,TGTGCCAGCAGTGAAGGCAGGGCTGGGGCCAACGTCCTGACTTTC
.,TRBD1,TRBJ2-7,TRBV5-4,CASRTDRESYEQYF,TGTGCCAGCAGAACGGACAGGGAGTCCTACGAGCAGTACTTC
.,.,TRBJ1-1,TRBV18,CASSPDAANTEAFF,TGTGCCAGCTCACCCGATGCAGCGAACACTGAAGCTTTCTTT
.,.,TRBJ1-3,TRBV2,CASRNRVGNTIYF,TGTGCCAGCAGGAACAGGGTTGGAAACACCATATATTTT
.,TRBD1,TRBJ1-2,TRBV13,CASSLDRGLGYTF,TGTGCCAGCAGCCTCGACAGGGGGCTAGGCTACACCTTC
.,.,TRBJ1-3,TRBV15,CATSRDLAGAGNTIYF,TGTGCCACCAGCAGAGATCTGGCAGGGGCTGGAAACACCATATATTTT
few,.,TRBJ1-5,TRBV11-2,CASSFGGVGGDQPQHF,TGTGCCAGCAGCTTTGGGGGAGTGGGGGGCGATCAGCCCCAGCATTTT
.,TRBD1,TRBJ1-1,TRBV6-1,CASSESLLSGQPKAFF,TGTGCCAGCAGTGAATCCCTTCTCTCGGGACAGCCAAAAGCTTTCTTT
.,.,TRBJ2-1,TRBV23-1,CASSRPSSYNEQFF,TGCGCCAGCTCCCGGCCGAGCTCCTACAATGAGCAGTTCTTC
.,TRBD2,TRBJ2-3,TRBV28,CASSPAKIAGGPETQYF,TGTGCCAGCAGCCCGGCGAAGATAGCGGGAGGGCCGGAGACGCAGTATTTT
.,.,TRBJ2-2,TRBV11-2,CASSLRVIRNTGELFF,TGTGCCAGCAGCCTACGGGTCATTCGGAACACCGGGGAGCTGTTTTTT